Described below is a single TCR beta chain sequence and its context. This entry is derived from a study of blood T cell repertoires in COVID-19. As for the study in general: The United States, Italy and Spain were the sources of the acute and convalescent COVID-19 samples. From T cells, B-cell-depleted T cells, or PBMCs came the material, which was cDNA or gDNA.

V was pared by 6 bases and J by 4 bases, with 28 bases between. CDR1 LNHDA and CDR2 SQIVND come from the germline V gene (reference sequence). The CDR3 covers 19 residues. In the original processing: Reference gene primer amplification yielded estimated nucleated cell counts. Assay: immunoSEQ multiplex PCR; the TCRdb copy retains only in-frame clones and omits some. V, J and clone size were drawn from that table, and D and trimming were deduced from the DNA. The sample lists over 100,000 clones, around four fifths occurring once. The receptor comes from a woman aged 55-69 years with acute or convalescent COVID-19. The rearrangement uses TRBV19 and TRBJ1-5; D may be TRBD1 (6 bases). Sequencing was carried out using peripheral blood. Here the CDR3 DNA reads TGTGCCAGTAGCCCAGCAGCGACGGACAGCCCATGGTGGAATCAGCCCCAGCATTTT. Translated, it gives CASSPAATDSPWWNQPQHF.